These 15 T cell receptor beta chains were sequenced from one sample in a study of human T cells and chemical hapten exposure. Regarding time point: patch test 3, about 24 weeks after DPC sensitization. Indicated treatment: therapeutic diphenylcyclopropenone sensitization with weekly scalp DPC. TCRdb re-called the RACE reads through MiXCR, storing one row per CDR3 protein. This table has more than 95,000 distinct CDR3 sequences, 27% appearing once. The sequencing here drew on whole blood, taken in connection with sensitization to the hapten diphenylcyclopropenone (DPC). The receptors were gathered from a man in his forties or fifties with alopecia areata. Some clones in this sample may be carry-over from other donors' samples.

This chain links TRBV14 with TRBJ2-7; the D call may be TRBD1 or TRBD2 (5 bases each). Germline values: CDR1 SGHDN, CDR2 FVKESK. CDR3 length: 13 residues. Trimming shortened V by 4 bases and J by 4 bases, and 11 bases separated the two germline ends. CDR3 residues: CASSPWGPYEQYF. CDR3 bases: TGTGCCAGCAGCCCTTGGGGACCTTACGAGCAGTACTTC.

The chain couples TRBV5-6 to TRBJ2-7; 12 bases map to TRBD2. The CDR3 spans 14 residues. Germline V gene data show CDR1 as SGHDT and CDR2 as YYEEEE. V shed 5 bases, J shed 5 bases, and the junction held 5 bases outside the gene matches. CDR3 nucleotides: TGTGCCAGCAGTTTGACTAGCGGGAGCAACGAGCAGTACTTC. This encodes CASSLTSGSNEQYF.

This rearrangement joins TRBV28 to TRBJ1-1; TRBD1 agrees at 7 bases. Germline values: CDR1 MDHEN, CDR2 SYDVKM. Trimming at V came to 5 bases and at J to 8 bases, leaving 5 bases not matched to a gene. The CDR3 is 12 amino acids. For the CDR3, the DNA is TGTGCCAGCAGTACCCCGGGACAGGAAGCTTTCTTT. Translating it yields CASSTPGQEAFF.

The chain recombines TRBV10-2 with TRBJ2-3, with D tentatively TRBD1 or TRBD2 (5 bases each). The CDR3 loop spans 14 amino acids. V was shortened by 7 bases and J by 0 bases, with 11 bases between the two germline ends. The germline V gene encodes CDR1 WSHSY and CDR2 SAAADI. The CDR3 coding sequence is TGCGCCAGCACTAACGGGGACAGCACAGATACGCAGTATTTT. Its protein is CASTNGDSTDTQYF.

J is TRBJ2-1 and V is TRBV4-2; 11 nucleotides agree with TRBD2. The CDR3 is 16 amino acids. With V trimmed by 6 bases and J by 5 bases, 9 bases remained unmatched. From germline, CDR1 is LGHNA and CDR2 YNFKEQ. The CDR3 protein is CASRTAGTSGDNEQFF. As DNA, the CDR3 is TGTGCCAGCAGGACTGCCGGGACTAGCGGCGACAATGAGCAGTTCTTC.

This clonotype has more than one count but fewer than ten. V gene TRBV6-6 combines with J gene TRBJ2-7; D is possibly TRBD1 (6 bases). Germline-derived CDR1 and CDR2 are MNHNY and SVGAGI (reference sequence). V gave up 8 bases and J gave up 7 bases, with 12 bases separating them. The CDR3 spans 11 residues. As DNA, the CDR3 is TGTGCCAGCGCGTGGGGGCGGGAGCAGTACTTC. Translated: CASAWGREQYF.

There are a few counts of this clonotype. CDR3 residues: CASSYSFTALQNEQFF. CDR3 nucleotides: TGTGCCAGCAGTTACTCGTTTACCGCTTTACAGAATGAGCAGTTCTTC. The chain links TRBV6-5 to TRBJ2-1; no clear D. This CDR3 region has 16 residues. Trimming took 0 bases from V and 7 from J, leaving 16 bases between them. Germline assignment: CDR1 MNHEY and CDR2 SVGAGI.

This clonotype was counted a few times. The rearrangement joins TRBV25-1 to TRBJ1-5, with D unresolved. This CDR3 contains 14 residues. V gave up 0 bases and J gave up 6 bases, with 9 bases separating them. The V gene's germline CDR1 is MGHDK and CDR2 SYGVNS. For the CDR3, the DNA is TGTGCCAGCAGTGAATACGGGGTGGTTCAGCCCCAGCATTTT. It specifies CASSEYGVVQPQHF.

The chain uses TRBV4-3 and TRBJ2-1; tentative D call: TRBD2 (5 bases). The CDR3 is made up of 14 amino acids. V lost 1 base to trimming and J lost 10 bases, with 14 bases between them. Germline V lookup: CDR1 LGHNA, CDR2 YSLEER. The CDR3 sequence: CASSQGAGRFEQFF. The CDR3 nucleotides read TGCGCCAGCAGCCAAGGTGCGGGCCGCTTCGAGCAGTTCTTC.

The chain employs TRBV11-2 and TRBJ1-1, with TRBD1 matching 8 bases. V trimming: 1 base; J trimming: 5 bases; junction bases outside the gene matches: 6. Germline V gene sequence: CDR1 SGHAT, CDR2 FQNNGV. This CDR3 contains 15 residues. The CDR3 DNA is TGTGCCAGCAGCTTAGGGCGACAGGGGAGGACTGAAGCTTTCTTT. It encodes CASSLGRQGRTEAFF. Using reference TRBV11-2 and TRBJ1-1 for the parts outside the CDR3, the full variable domain is EAGVAQSPRYKIIEKRQSVAFWCNPISGHATLYWYQQILGQGPKLLIQFQNNGVVDDSQLPKDRFSAERLKGVDSTLKIQPAKLEDSAVYLCASSLGRQGRTEAFFGQGTRLTVV.

This chain links TRBV4-3 with TRBJ1-6; a weak D match, TRBD1 (5 bases). V lost 0 bases to trimming and J lost 9 bases, with 6 bases between them. The CDR3 loop spans 13 amino acids. The germline V gene encodes CDR1 LGHNA and CDR2 YSLEER. CDR3 DNA: TGCGCCAGCAGCCAAGAAAGGGGTTCACCCCTCCACTTT. Translation: CASSQERGSPLHF.

This clonotype appeared a few times. The chain's CDR3 is CASSGRGNQPQHF. The CDR3, as DNA: TGTGCCAGCAGTGGTCGGGGGAATCAGCCCCAGCATTTT. The chain couples TRBV3-1 to TRBJ1-5, with D possibly TRBD1 on 5 matching bases. CDR1 LGHDT and CDR2 YNNKEL come from the germline V gene (reference sequence). The germline V and J ends were trimmed by 6 bases and 4 bases, with 10 bases remaining between them. CDR3 length equals 13 residues.

The V call is TRBV27, the J call TRBJ1-2; D is possibly TRBD1 (5 bases). The germline V gene has CDR1 MNHEY and CDR2 SMNVEV (reference sequence). V lost 6 bases to trimming and J lost 6 bases, with 17 bases between them. The CDR3 has 14 residues. CDR3 nucleotide sequence: TGTGCCAGCAGCAAACAGGCATTTGCAGATGGCTACACCTTC. Protein product: CASSKQAFADGYTF.

The rearrangement links TRBV5-1 to TRBJ2-3, with 7 bases aligning to TRBD1. The CDR3 is 17 amino acids. Trimming took 2 bases from V and 2 from J; bases not matched to a gene: 11. CDR1 SGHRS and CDR2 YFSETQ come from the germline V gene. Here the CDR3 DNA reads TGCGCCAGCAGCTTCTTGACAGGGATGGCCCTCACAGATACGCAGTATTTT. Translation gives CASSFLTGMALTDTQYF.

This clonotype was detected a few times. The genes are TRBV10-3 and TRBJ2-1, with a possible D match to TRBD2 (5 bases). Germline V lookup: CDR1 ENHRY, CDR2 SYGVKD. Trimming left V 1 base short and J 0 bases short, with 10 bases between. The CDR3 is 16 amino acids. CDR3 region: CAISELTGSSYNEQFF. As DNA, the CDR3 is TGTGCCATCAGTGAGTTGACGGGGAGCTCCTACAATGAGCAGTTCTTC.